This paragraph covers one TCR beta chain sequence. These data are taken from a study of blood T cell repertoires in COVID-19. Overall study context: COVID-19 samples, acute and convalescent, were from the United States, Italy and Spain.

The authors' processing: Reference gene primer amplification yielded estimated nucleated cell counts. Clones were sequenced by immunoSEQ multiplex PCR, and TCRdb holds only the in-frame ones, with some missing. Clone size and V and J calls were adopted from that table, with D and trimming inferred from the DNA. The table records about 200,000 clones, about 85% of them present only once. There are 16 residues in the CDR3. V gave up 0 bases and J gave up 1 base, with 12 bases separating them. Germline assignment: CDR1 SGHAT and CDR2 FQNNGV. This receptor was obtained from a human donor in a cohort sampled during active COVID-19. The specimen was peripheral blood. The chain employs TRBV11-2 and TRBJ2-5; no definite D call. CDR3 in amino acids: CASSLEQQSIQETQYF. In DNA, the CDR3 is TGTGCCAGCAGCTTAGAACAACAGTCTATCCAAGAGACCCAGTACTTC.